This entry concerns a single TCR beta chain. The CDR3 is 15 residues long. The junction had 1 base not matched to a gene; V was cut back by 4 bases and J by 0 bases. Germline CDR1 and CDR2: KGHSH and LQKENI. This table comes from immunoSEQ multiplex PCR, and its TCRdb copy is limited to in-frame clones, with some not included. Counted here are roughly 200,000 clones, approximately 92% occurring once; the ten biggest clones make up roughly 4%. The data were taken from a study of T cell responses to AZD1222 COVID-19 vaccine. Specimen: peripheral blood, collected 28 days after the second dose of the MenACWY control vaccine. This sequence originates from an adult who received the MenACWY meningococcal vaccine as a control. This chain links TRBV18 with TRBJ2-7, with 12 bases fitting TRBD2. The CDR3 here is CASSRTSGTSYEQYF. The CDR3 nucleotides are TGTGCCAGCTCACGGACTAGCGGGACCTCCTACGAGCAGTACTTC. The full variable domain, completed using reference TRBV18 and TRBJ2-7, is NAGVMQNPRHLVRRRGQEARLRCSPMKGHSHVYWYRQLPEEGLKFMVYLQKENIIDESGMPKERFSAEFPKEGPSILRIQQVVRGDSAAYFCASSRTSGTSYEQYFGPGTRLTVT.